Listed below are T cell receptor beta chains from one sample, sequenced in a study of relationships among human T cell subsets. TCRdb used MiXCR to reprocess the multiplex PCR reads, holding one entry per CDR3 protein. The table shows thousands of distinct CDR3 sequences, with roughly 54% occurring only once. Material: memory T cells sorted from blood. These receptors were obtained from a man aged 35-49 years in good health. CDR3s include the opening cysteine and the closing phenylalanine or tryptophan. Each record gives: clone size, V gene, J gene, D gene, CDR3 protein, CDR3 DNA. A D gene is named only where the DNA matches it firmly. Not all rows give a size; the values are once, few, many and, for expanded clones, a class.

NA	TRBV20-1	TRBJ2-3	TRBD2	CSASPRRGAYTDTQYF	TGCAGTGCTAGCCCTAGGCGGGGGGCTTACACAGATACGCAGTATTTT
NA	TRBV5-4	TRBJ1-2	NA	CASSPPGAGGYTF	TGCGCCAGCAGCCCACCCGGGGCGGGTGGCTACACCTTC
few	TRBV12-5	TRBJ2-1	TRBD2	CASGPSGSLYNEQFF	TGTGCTAGTGGACCTAGCGGGAGCCTCTACAATGAGCAGTTCTTC
NA	TRBV5-5	TRBJ2-1	TRBD2	CASSPQLAQQFF	TGTGCCAGCAGCCCCCAACTAGCGCAGCAGTTCTTC
NA	TRBV4-1	TRBJ2-1	TRBD2	CASSQVAGGSYNEQFF	TGCGCCAGCAGCCAAGTAGCGGGAGGTTCCTACAATGAGCAGTTCTTC
few	TRBV5-1	TRBJ2-1	NA	CASSLVSASYNEQFF	TGCGCCAGCAGCTTAGTCTCGGCCTCCTACAATGAGCAGTTCTTC
NA	TRBV30	TRBJ2-7	TRBD2	CAWSGGGRGTPYEQYF	TGTGCCTGGAGTGGCGGCGGGAGGGGTACTCCTTACGAGCAGTACTTC
NA	TRBV4-1	TRBJ1-2	NA	CASSQDRANYGYTF	TGCGCCAGCAGCCAAGACAGAGCTAACTATGGCTACACCTTC
NA	TRBV29-1	TRBJ2-3	NA	CSVDQVIDTQYF	TGCAGCGTTGACCAGGTCATAGATACGCAGTATTTT
NA	TRBV19	TRBJ2-5	TRBD2	CASSDIAGGPKTQYF	TGTGCCAGTAGTGATATAGCGGGAGGGCCGAAGACCCAGTACTTC
NA	TRBV11-2	TRBJ2-3	NA	CASSFGGLKGDTQYF	TGTGCCAGCAGCTTTGGCGGCCTTAAGGGGGATACGCAGTATTTT
few	TRBV7-2	TRBJ2-5	TRBD1	CASASGTEETQYF	TGTGCCAGCGCCTCGGGGACAGAAGAGACCCAGTACTTC
few	TRBV5-8	TRBJ1-2	NA	CASSFLPDGLNYGYTF	TGTGCCAGCAGCTTTCTTCCAGACGGACTGAACTATGGCTACACCTTC
NA	TRBV20-1	TRBJ1-1	TRBD1	CSARSPGGMNTEAFF	TGCAGTGCTAGATCTCCAGGGGGAATGAACACTGAAGCTTTCTTT
NA	TRBV7-3	TRBJ2-1	TRBD2	CASSVLAGGPYEQFF	TGTGCCAGCAGCGTACTAGCGGGAGGGCCTTATGAGCAGTTCTTC
medium-sized	TRBV11-2	TRBJ1-6	TRBD1	CACWAGGANSPLHF	TGTGCCTGCTGGGCAGGGGGAGCGAATTCACCCCTCCACTTT
NA	TRBV29-1	TRBJ2-3	NA	CSVDERETRTQYF	TGCAGCGTTGATGAACGGGAGACGCGTACGCAGTATTTT
once	TRBV11-2	TRBJ2-7	NA	CASSSDVGEQYF	TGTGCCAGCAGCTCTGACGTGGGCGAGCAGTACTTC
NA	TRBV23-1	TRBJ2-3	TRBD2	CASSQSPPLAGGTPPRTDTQYF	TGCGCCAGCAGTCAATCCCCCCCACTAGCGGGGGGCACCCCACCACGCACAGATACGCAGTATTTT
NA	TRBV4-1	TRBJ2-5	TRBD2	CASSQAPGLAHQETQYF	TGCGCCAGCAGCCAAGCCCCCGGACTAGCCCACCAAGAGACCCAGTACTTC
NA	TRBV19	TRBJ2-7	NA	CASSILQGSGGGEQYF	TGTGCCAGTAGTATTTTGCAGGGATCGGGCGGAGGCGAGCAGTACTTC
NA	TRBV11-2	TRBJ2-7	TRBD1	CASSSYRGNRQYF	TGTGCCAGCAGCTCCTACAGGGGTAATAGGCAGTACTTC
few	TRBV20-1	TRBJ2-5	NA	CSAHKTGNIAGTMASYQETQYF	TGCAGTGCTCATAAGACAGGGAACATAGCGGGAACGATGGCCTCGTACCAAGAGACCCAGTACTTC
few	TRBV5-1	TRBJ2-5	NA	CASSLAGWGNQETQYF	TGCGCCAGCAGCTTGGCGGGGTGGGGAAATCAAGAGACCCAGTACTTC
NA	TRBV28	TRBJ2-7	NA	CASSLFREVYEQYF	TGTGCCAGCAGTTTATTCAGGGAGGTCTACGAGCAGTACTTC
NA	TRBV20-1	TRBJ2-1	NA	CSASLVDNEQFF	TGCAGTGCTTCTCTAGTAGACAATGAGCAGTTCTTC
NA	TRBV2	TRBJ2-7	TRBD1	CASSDGRSSDRGLF	TGTGCCAGCAGTGATGGACGGTCATCGGACAGGGGCCTCTTC
NA	TRBV19	TRBJ1-5	NA	CASSGTRGQPQHF	TGTGCCAGTAGTGGAACGCGGGGTCAGCCCCAGCATTTT